These 4 T cell receptor beta chains were all obtained from the same sample, sequenced in a study of immune evolution from preneoplasia to lung adenocarcinoma. TCRdb's copy holds only in-frame clones and misses some; the assay was immunoSEQ multiplex PCR. The profile shows 9,500 to 14,000 clones, 78% of them singletons. The sample taken for sequencing was FFPE minimally invasive lung adenocarcinoma tissue. The receptors stem from a person between 60 and 79 years old with lung adenocarcinoma.

This clone was seen a few times. The rearrangement joins TRBV7-6 to TRBJ2-7; unclear D gene. V lost 5 bases and J 4 bases, leaving 15 bases between the germline ends. The CDR3 runs 14 residues. Germline V gene data show CDR1 as SGHVS and CDR2 as FNYEAQ. The CDR3 is CASSPTDGRYEQYF. DNA of the CDR3: TGTGCCAGCAGCCCGACGGACGGAAGATACGAGCAGTACTTC.

The chain employs TRBV28 and TRBJ2-7, with a tentative D call TRBD1 (5 bases). This CDR3 region has 12 residues. The V end lost 3 bases, the J end lost 9 bases, and 12 bases lay between the germline ends. CDR1 is MDHEN and CDR2 is SYDVKM in the germline V gene. Here the CDR3 DNA reads TGTGCCAGCAGTTTGGAGACAGAAGTGCAGTACTTC. It is translated as CASSLETEVQYF.

The chain carries TRBV30 and TRBJ1-1; D uncertain. The CDR3 sequence is 13 residues long. Germline loops: CDR1 GTSNPN, CDR2 SVGIG (reference sequence). V was trimmed by 2 bases and J by 3 bases, leaving 10 bases between them. CDR3 coding DNA: TGTGCCTGGAGTCTAAGGTGGGACACTGAAGCTTTCTTT. It is translated as CAWSLRWDTEAFF.

The chain recombines TRBV30 with TRBJ1-2; weak D call: TRBD1 (5 bases). The CDR3 totals 16 residues. CDR1 is GTSNPN, CDR2 SVGIG, per germline (reference sequence). Trimming took 0 bases from V and 3 from J, leaving 17 bases between them. Here the CDR3 reads CAWSVPGRSRHYGYTF. The CDR3 DNA is TGTGCCTGGAGTGTCCCGGGACGAAGCCGACACTATGGCTACACCTTC.